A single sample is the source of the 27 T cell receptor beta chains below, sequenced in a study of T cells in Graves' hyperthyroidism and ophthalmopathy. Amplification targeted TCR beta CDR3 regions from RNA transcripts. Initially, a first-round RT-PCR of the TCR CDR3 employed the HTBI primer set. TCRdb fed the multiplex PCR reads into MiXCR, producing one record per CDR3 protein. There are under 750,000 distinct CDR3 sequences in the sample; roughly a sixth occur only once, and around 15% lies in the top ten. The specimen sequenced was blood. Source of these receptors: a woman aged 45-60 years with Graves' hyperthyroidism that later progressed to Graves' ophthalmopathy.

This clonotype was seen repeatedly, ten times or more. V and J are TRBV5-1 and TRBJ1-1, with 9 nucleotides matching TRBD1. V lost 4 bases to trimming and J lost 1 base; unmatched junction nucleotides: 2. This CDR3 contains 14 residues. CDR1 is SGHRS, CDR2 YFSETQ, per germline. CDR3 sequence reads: CASSGTGRNTEAFF. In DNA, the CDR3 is TGCGCCAGCAGCGGGACAGGGCGGAACACTGAAGCTTTCTTT. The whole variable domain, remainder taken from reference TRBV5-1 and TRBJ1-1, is KAGVTQTPRYLIKTRGQQVTLSCSPISGHRSVSWYQQTPGQGLQFLFEYFSETQRNKGNFPGRFSGRQFSNSRSEMNVSTLELGDSALYLCASSGTGRNTEAFFGQGTRLTVV.

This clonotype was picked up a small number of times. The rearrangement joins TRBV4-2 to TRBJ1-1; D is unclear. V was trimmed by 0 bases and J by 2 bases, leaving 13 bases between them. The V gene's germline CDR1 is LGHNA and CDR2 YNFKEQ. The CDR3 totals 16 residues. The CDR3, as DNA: TGTGCCAGCAGCCAAGATAGGCCGGCAGCCAACACTGAAGCTTTCTTT. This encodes CASSQDRPAANTEAFF.

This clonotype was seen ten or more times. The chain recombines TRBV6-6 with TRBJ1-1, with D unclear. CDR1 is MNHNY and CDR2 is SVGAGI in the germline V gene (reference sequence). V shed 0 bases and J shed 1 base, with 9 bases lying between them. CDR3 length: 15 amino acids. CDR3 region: CASSYSWRENTEAFF. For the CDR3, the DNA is TGTGCCAGCAGTTACTCTTGGCGGGAGAACACTGAAGCTTTCTTT.

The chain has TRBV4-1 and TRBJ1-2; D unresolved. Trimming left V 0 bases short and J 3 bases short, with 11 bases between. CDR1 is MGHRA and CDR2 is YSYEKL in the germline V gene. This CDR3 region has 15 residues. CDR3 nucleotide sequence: TGCGCCAGCAGCCAAGATCGTCCGGATTACTATGGCTACACCTTC. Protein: CASSQDRPDYYGYTF.

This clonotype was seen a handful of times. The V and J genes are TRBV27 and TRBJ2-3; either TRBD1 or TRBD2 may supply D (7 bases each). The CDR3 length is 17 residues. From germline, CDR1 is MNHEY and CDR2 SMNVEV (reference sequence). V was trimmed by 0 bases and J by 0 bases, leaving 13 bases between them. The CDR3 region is CASSLSGGGQSTDTQYF. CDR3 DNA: TGTGCCAGCAGTTTATCGGGGGGGGGACAGAGCACAGATACGCAGTATTTT.

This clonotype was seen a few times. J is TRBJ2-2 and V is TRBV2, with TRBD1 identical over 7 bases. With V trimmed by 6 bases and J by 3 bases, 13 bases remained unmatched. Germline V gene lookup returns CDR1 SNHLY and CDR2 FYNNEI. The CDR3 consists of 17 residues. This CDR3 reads CASRPGTASLYTGELFF. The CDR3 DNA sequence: TGTGCCAGCAGGCCCGGGACAGCCTCCCTTTACACCGGGGAGCTGTTTTTT. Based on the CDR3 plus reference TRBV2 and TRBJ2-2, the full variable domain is EPEVTQTPSHQVTQMGQEVILRCVPISNHLYFYWYRQILGQKVEFLVSFYNNEISEKSEIFDDQFSVERPDGSNFTLKIRSTKLEDSAMYFCASRPGTASLYTGELFFGEGSRLTVL.

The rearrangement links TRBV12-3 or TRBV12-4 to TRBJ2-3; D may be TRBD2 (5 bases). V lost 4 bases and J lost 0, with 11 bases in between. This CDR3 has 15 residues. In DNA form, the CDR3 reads TGTGCCAGCAGTTCTAGCCTCCATAGCACAGATACGCAGTATTTT. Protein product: CASSSSLHSTDTQYF.

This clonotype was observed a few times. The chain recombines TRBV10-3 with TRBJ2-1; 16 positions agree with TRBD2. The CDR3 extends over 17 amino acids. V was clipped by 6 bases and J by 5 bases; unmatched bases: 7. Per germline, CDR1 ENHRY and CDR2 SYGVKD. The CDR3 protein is CAIRGLAGGRSDNEQFF. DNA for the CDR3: TGTGCCATCAGGGGACTAGCGGGGGGGCGAAGCGACAATGAGCAGTTCTTC.

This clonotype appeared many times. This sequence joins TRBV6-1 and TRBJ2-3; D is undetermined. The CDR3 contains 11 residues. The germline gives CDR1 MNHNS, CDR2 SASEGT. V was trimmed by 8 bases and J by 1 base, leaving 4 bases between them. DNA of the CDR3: TGTGCCAGCGGCCGCACAGATACGCAGTATTTT. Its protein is CASGRTDTQYF.

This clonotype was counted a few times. The CDR3 sequence is CASSPRGGTNYGYTF. CDR3 in DNA: TGTGCCAGCAGCCCCAGGGGAGGAACTAACTATGGCTACACCTTC. This chain links TRBV7-6 with TRBJ1-2; TRBD1 might be the D (6 bases). Germline lookup yields CDR1 SGHVS and CDR2 FNYEAQ. V was shortened by 5 bases and J by 0 bases, with 13 bases between the two germline ends. The CDR3 has 15 residues.

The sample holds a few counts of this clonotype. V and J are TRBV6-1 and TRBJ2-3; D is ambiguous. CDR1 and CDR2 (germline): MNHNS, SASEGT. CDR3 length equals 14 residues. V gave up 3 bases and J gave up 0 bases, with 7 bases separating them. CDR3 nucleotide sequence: TGTGCCAGCAGTGAGGAGCCTAGCACAGATACGCAGTATTTT. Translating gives CASSEEPSTDTQYF.

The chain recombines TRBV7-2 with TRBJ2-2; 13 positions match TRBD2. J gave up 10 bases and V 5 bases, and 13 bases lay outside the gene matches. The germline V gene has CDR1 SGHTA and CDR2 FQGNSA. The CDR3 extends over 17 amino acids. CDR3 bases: TGTGCCAGCAGCCCGGGACTAGCGGGGCCACGGACGGAGGAGCTGTTTTTT. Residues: CASSPGLAGPRTEELFF.

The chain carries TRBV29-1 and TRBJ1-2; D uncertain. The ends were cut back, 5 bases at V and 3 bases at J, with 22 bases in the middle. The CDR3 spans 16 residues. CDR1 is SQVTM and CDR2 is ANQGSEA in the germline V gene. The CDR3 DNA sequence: TGCAGCGTTACTTCGACCCTCCTCCCGGGAGACTATGGCTACACCTTC. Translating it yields CSVTSTLLPGDYGYTF.

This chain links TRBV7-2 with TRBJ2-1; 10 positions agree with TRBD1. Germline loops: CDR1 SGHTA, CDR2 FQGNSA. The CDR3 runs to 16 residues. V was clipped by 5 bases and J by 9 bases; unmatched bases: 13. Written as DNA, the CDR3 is TGTGCCAGCAGCCCGGGACAGGGGTTGGAGACTGGTGAGCAGTTCTTC. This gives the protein CASSPGQGLETGEQFF.

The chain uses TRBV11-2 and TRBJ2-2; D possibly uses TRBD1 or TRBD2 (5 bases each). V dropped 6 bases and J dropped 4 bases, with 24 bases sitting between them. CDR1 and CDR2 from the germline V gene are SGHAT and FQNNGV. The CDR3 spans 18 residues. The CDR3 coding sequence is TGTGCCAGCAGACACCAAACCGGGACCCCCTCGCCCACCGGGGAGCTGTTTTTT. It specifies CASRHQTGTPSPTGELFF.

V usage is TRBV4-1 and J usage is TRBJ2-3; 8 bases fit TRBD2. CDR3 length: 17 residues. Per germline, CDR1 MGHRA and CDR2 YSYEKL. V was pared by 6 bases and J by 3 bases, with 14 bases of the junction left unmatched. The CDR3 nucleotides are TGCGCCAGCAGACCCACCGTGGCTAGCGGGCAAACAGATACGCAGTATTTT. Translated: CASRPTVASGQTDTQYF.

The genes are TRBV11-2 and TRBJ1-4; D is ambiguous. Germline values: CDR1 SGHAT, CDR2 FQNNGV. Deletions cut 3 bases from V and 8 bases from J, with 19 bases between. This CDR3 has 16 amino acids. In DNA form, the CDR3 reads TGTGCCAGCAGCTTTCCCAGTACCGGACCTTGGGAAAAACTGTTTTTT. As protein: CASSFPSTGPWEKLFF.

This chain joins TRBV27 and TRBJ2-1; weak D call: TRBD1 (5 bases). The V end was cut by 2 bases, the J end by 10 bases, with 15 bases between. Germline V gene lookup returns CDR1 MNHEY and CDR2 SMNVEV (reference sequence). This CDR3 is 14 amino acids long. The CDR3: CASSLADTRWEQFF. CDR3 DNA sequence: TGTGCCAGCAGTTTAGCGGACACCCGGTGGGAGCAGTTCTTC.

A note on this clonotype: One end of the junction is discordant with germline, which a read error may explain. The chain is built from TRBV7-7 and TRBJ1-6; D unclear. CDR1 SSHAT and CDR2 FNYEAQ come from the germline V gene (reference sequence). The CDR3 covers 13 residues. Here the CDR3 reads CASSQGESAPLHF. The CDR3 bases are TGTGCTAGCAGCCAAGGAGAATCGGCACCCCTCCACTTT.

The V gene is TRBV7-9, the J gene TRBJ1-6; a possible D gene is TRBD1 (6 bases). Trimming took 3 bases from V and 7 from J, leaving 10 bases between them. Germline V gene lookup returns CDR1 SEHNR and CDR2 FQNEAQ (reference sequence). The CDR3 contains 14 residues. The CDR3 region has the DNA TGTGCCAGCAGCTTTGGGGGGCTGAATTCACCCCTCCACTTT. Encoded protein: CASSFGGLNSPLHF.

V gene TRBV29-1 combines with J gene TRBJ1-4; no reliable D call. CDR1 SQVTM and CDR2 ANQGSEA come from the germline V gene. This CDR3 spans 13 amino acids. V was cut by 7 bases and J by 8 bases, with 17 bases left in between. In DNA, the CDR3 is TGCAGCGCCGGTAGTTCAGGAGGGGAAAAACTGTTTTTT. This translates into CSAGSSGGEKLFF.

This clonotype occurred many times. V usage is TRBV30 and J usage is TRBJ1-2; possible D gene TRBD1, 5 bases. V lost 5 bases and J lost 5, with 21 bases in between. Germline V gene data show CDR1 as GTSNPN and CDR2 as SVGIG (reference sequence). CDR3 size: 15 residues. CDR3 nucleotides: TGTGCCTGGTCCTCGGGGACCGTGGTTAGTTATGGCTACACCTTC. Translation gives CAWSSGTVVSYGYTF. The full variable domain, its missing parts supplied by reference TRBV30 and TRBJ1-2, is SQTIHQWPATLVQPVGSPLSLECTVEGTSNPNLYWYRQAAGRGLQLLFYSVGIGQISSEVPQNLSASRPQDRQFILSSKKLLLSDSGFYLCAWSSGTVVSYGYTFGSGTRLTVV.

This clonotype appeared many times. DNA for the CDR3: TGTGCCAGCAGCCGAGCGGGGGGCTCGTGGAATGAGCAGTTCTTC. Its protein product is CASSRAGGSWNEQFF. V is TRBV7-8 and J is TRBJ2-1; 9 nucleotides agree with TRBD2. Germline V gene data show CDR1 as SGHVS and CDR2 as FQNEAQ. The J segment lost 7 bases and the V segment lost 5 bases, leaving 9 bases of the junction unmatched. This CDR3 has 15 residues.

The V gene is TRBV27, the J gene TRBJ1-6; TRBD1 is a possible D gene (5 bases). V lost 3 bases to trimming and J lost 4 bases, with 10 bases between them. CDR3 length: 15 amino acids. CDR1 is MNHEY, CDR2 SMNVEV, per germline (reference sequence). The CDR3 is CASSLRGGYNSPLHF. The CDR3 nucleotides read TGTGCCAGCAGTTTGAGGGGTGGGTATAATTCACCCCTCCACTTT.

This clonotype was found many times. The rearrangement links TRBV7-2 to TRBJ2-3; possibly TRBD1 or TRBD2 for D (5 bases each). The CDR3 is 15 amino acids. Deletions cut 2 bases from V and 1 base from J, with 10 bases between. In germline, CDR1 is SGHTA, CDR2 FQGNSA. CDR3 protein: CASSLWGNGTDTQYF. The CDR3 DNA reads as TGTGCCAGCAGCTTATGGGGGAACGGCACAGATACGCAGTATTTT.

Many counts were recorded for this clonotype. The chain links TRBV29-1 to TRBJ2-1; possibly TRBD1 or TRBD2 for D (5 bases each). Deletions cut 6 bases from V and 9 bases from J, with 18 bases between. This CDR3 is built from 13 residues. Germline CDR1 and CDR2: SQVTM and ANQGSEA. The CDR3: CSVGDPKFGEQFF. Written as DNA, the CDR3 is TGCAGCGTCGGGGACCCCAAATTTGGTGAGCAGTTCTTC.

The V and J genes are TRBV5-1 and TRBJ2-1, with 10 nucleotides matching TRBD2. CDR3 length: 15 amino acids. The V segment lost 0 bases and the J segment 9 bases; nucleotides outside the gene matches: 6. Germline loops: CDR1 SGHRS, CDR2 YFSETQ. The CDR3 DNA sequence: TGCGCCAGCAGCTTGGTCAGCGGGGGGGCGAGTGAGCAGTTCTTC. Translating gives CASSLVSGGASEQFF.